Listed below are T cell receptor beta chains from one sample, sequenced in a study of shared clonotypes between healthy human individuals. Data came from immunoSEQ multiplex PCR; TCRdb stores just in-frame clones and leaves some out. The sample records 600,000 to 750,000 clones, about two thirds being singletons. The sample consisted of memory CD4+ T cells sorted from blood. The receptor set was obtained from a woman aged 25 to 39 in good health. The CDR3 runs from the conserved cysteine through the conserved F or W. The order of the fields is J gene, V gene, clone size, D gene, CDR3 DNA, CDR3 protein. A D gene is named only where the DNA matches it firmly. Clone size appears in some rows only: once, few, many, or a class for an expanded clone.

TRBJ1-4	TRBV27	few	NA	TGTGCCAGCAGTTGTAGAGAGATCGCAACTAATGAAAAACTGTTTTTT	CASSCREIATNEKLFF
TRBJ1-5	TRBV28	NA	NA	TGTGCCAGCAACCCAACGACCGGGACGTGGAATCAGCCCCAGCATTTT	CASNPTTGTWNQPQHF
TRBJ2-5	TRBV9	NA	TRBD2	TGTGCCAGCAGCCCCAGACTAGCGGGTCAAGAGACCCAGTACTTC	CASSPRLAGQETQYF
TRBJ1-5	TRBV15	few	NA	TGTGCCACCAGCAGACCATTGGGAGGTCAGCCCCAGCATTTT	CATSRPLGGQPQHF
TRBJ2-1	TRBV28	NA	TRBD2	TGTGCCAGCTCTCGGGGGGGATACTCCTACAATGAGCAGTTCTTC	CASSRGGYSYNEQFF
TRBJ1-3	TRBV28	NA	NA	TGTGCCCATCAGGGTGCTGGAAACACCATATATTTT	CAHQGAGNTIYF
TRBJ2-6	TRBV5-1	NA	NA	TGCGCCAGCAGGCTCACTGGGGCCAACGTCCTGACTTTC	CASRLTGANVLTF
TRBJ2-1	TRBV5-1	NA	NA	TGCGCCAGCAGCCTGGACAGTGGGGGATACAATGAGCAGTTCTTC	CASSLDSGGYNEQFF
TRBJ2-3	TRBV29-1	NA	NA	TGCAGCGTTGCCCACAGGGAAGATACGCAGTATTTT	CSVAHREDTQYF
TRBJ1-1	TRBV28	NA	NA	TGTGCCAGCTGGGACACTTTGAACACTGAAGCTTTCTTT	CASWDTLNTEAFF
TRBJ1-2	TRBV6-1	once	NA	TGTGCCAGCAGTGGGCAGGGAATCTATGGCTACACCTTC	CASSGQGIYGYTF
TRBJ1-4	TRBV27	NA	NA	TGTGCCAGCAGTTTCCTCCCCGGGGGTGAAAAACTGTTTTTT	CASSFLPGGEKLFF
TRBJ2-3	TRBV2	few	NA	TGTGCCAGCAGGTCACAGGGAAGTAGTACAGATACGCAGTATTTT	CASRSQGSSTDTQYF
TRBJ1-4	TRBV15	NA	TRBD1	TGTGCCACCAGGGGACAGGGTAATGAAAAACTGTTTTTT	CATRGQGNEKLFF
TRBJ1-3	TRBV19	NA	NA	TGTGCCAGTAGTACCCCGCGGACTAATGGAAACACCATATATTTT	CASSTPRTNGNTIYF
TRBJ1-1	TRBV7-2	NA	TRBD1	TGTGCCAGCAGCCCCCGACAGGGATACAACACTGAAGCTTTCTTT	CASSPRQGYNTEAFF
TRBJ2-7	TRBV6-1	NA	NA	TGTGCCAGCGGGCCATATACCTACGAGCAGTACTTC	CASGPYTYEQYF
TRBJ1-2	TRBV19	NA	NA	TGTGCCAGTAGTATTAGGAAAGCCAACTATGGCTACACCTTC	CASSIRKANYGYTF
TRBJ1-2	TRBV7-2	NA	NA	TGTGCCAGCAGCTTTAGACAGAACTATGGCTACACCTTC	CASSFRQNYGYTF
TRBJ2-1	TRBV12-5	NA	NA	TGTGCTAGTGGTGGGTCAGGACTACCCGACAATGAGCAGTTCTTC	CASGGSGLPDNEQFF
TRBJ1-5	TRBV28	NA	TRBD1	TGTGCCAGCAGTTCGGCCGGGACAGGGCACAATCAGCCCCAGCATTTT	CASSSAGTGHNQPQHF
TRBJ2-3	TRBV19	NA	TRBD1	TGTGCCAGTAGTATTCCGGGACAGGGACCAGATACGCAGTATTTT	CASSIPGQGPDTQYF
TRBJ2-2	TRBV27	NA	NA	TGTGCCAGCAGTATGGACAAACCGAACACCGGGGAGCTGTTTTTT	CASSMDKPNTGELFF
TRBJ2-1	TRBV6-1	NA	NA	TGTGCCAGCAGTGCCCAGGGTCTCTATGAGCAGTTCTTC	CASSAQGLYEQFF
TRBJ1-5	TRBV7-9	NA	NA	TGTGCCAGCAGCTCTGGGGGTCAGCCCCAGCATTTT	CASSSGGQPQHF
TRBJ1-5	TRBV10-1	few	NA	TGCGCCAGCAGCCCCGGGGGGATCTCCGGGGGCATTGGAGAGCCCCAGCATTTT	CASSPGGISGGIGEPQHF
TRBJ1-1	TRBV6-4	NA	NA	TGTGCCAGCAGCCTTAACTCTAACACTGAAGCTTTCTTT	CASSLNSNTEAFF
TRBJ2-5	TRBV19	NA	TRBD2	TGTGCCAGTAGTACCCGGACTAGCGACAAGACCCAGTACTTC	CASSTRTSDKTQYF
TRBJ1-2	TRBV5-5	many	NA	TGTGCCAGCAGCCGGCAGTACTATGGCTACACCTTC	CASSRQYYGYTF
TRBJ2-3	TRBV6-1	NA	NA	TGTGCCAGCAGTGAGGTGCAAGATACGCAGTATTTT	CASSEVQDTQYF
TRBJ1-3	TRBV19	NA	NA	TGTGCCAGTATCTCCTCTACATTTATCTACTCTGGAAACACCATATATTTT	CASISSTFIYSGNTIYF
TRBJ2-7	TRBV7-9	NA	NA	TGTGCCAGCAGCTTAGCGAGGGGCTCGATTCGCGAGCAGTACTTC	CASSLARGSIREQYF
TRBJ2-5	TRBV11-2	NA	TRBD2	TGTGCCAGCAGCTTAACCCTTTGGAAGGGACTAGCGGGAGGGGAGACCCAGTACTTC	CASSLTLWKGLAGGETQYF
TRBJ2-7	TRBV11-3	NA	TRBD2	TGTGCCAGCAGCCAGAATAGCGGGAGGAATTACGAGCAGTACTTC	CASSQNSGRNYEQYF
TRBJ2-5	TRBV20-1	NA	NA	TGCAGTGCGACCCCGGAGACCCAGTACTTC	CSATPETQYF
TRBJ2-3	TRBV5-4	NA	NA	TGTGCCAGCAGCTTGGATACTTTAGATACGCAGTATTTT	CASSLDTLDTQYF
TRBJ2-1	TRBV30	once	TRBD2	TGTGCCGGGCGGGTTATGCGGCTAGCGGGAGGGCCTTATAACGATGAGCAGTTCTTC	CAGRVMRLAGGPYNDEQFF